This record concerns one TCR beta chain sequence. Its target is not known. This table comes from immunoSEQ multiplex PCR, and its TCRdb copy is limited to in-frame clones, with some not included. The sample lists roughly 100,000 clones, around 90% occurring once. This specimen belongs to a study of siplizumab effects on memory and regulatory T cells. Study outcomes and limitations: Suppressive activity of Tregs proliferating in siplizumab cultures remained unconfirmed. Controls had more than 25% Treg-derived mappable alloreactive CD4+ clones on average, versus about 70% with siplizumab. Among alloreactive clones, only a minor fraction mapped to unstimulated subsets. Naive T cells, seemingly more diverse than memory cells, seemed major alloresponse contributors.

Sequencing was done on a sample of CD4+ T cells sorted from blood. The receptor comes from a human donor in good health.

Here the CDR3 reads CSVATGFYTEAFF. The CDR3 DNA sequence: TGCAGCGTTGCTACAGGGTTCTACACTGAAGCTTTCTTT. The V gene is TRBV29-1, the J gene TRBJ1-1; maybe TRBD1 (6 bases). The V and J ends lost 4 bases and 3 bases respectively, with 12 bases between them. Per the germline V gene, CDR1 is SQVTM and CDR2 is ANQGSEA. The CDR3 loop spans 13 amino acids.